Listed below are T cell receptor beta chains from one sample, sequenced in a study of regulatory T cells in long-lasting Graves disease. TCRdb processed the multiplex PCR reads anew with MiXCR; each CDR3 protein has one entry. The table lists some 560,000 distinct CDR3 sequences, about 16% of them singletons. The same specimen was also included in a second study, on T cells in Graves' hyperthyroidism and ophthalmopathy.

The specimen comprised peripheral blood mononuclear cells (PBMCs), sampled at new diagnosis, from a patient treated with antithyroid drugs. These TCRs come from a woman aged 40 to 65 with Graves disease. The CDR3 runs from the conserved cysteine through the conserved F or W. The D gene is left open where the match is weak. Clone size is given for some rows only: seen once, a few or many times, or a class if the clone is expanded.

V gene	clone size	J gene	D gene	CDR3 protein	CDR3 DNA
TRBV6-5	many	TRBJ1-6	NA	CASSYLGYQGNSPLHF	TGTGCCAGCAGTTACCTCGGTTACCAGGGAAATTCACCCCTCCACTTT
TRBV27	few	TRBJ1-2	NA	CASSLSLRGGGYTF	TGTGCCAGCAGTTTATCGTTAAGGGGAGGTGGCTACACCTTC
TRBV20-1	NA	TRBJ1-2	NA	CSATQEREGYGYTF	TGCAGTGCGACACAGGAGAGAGAAGGGTATGGCTACACCTTC
TRBV29-1	many	TRBJ2-2	NA	CSVSNTGELFF	TGCAGCGTTTCAAACACCGGGGAGCTGTTTTTT
TRBV11-1	many	TRBJ2-2	NA	CASSFGGPNTGELFF	TGTGCCAGCAGCTTTGGGGGTCCGAACACCGGGGAGCTGTTTTTT
TRBV14	few	TRBJ2-1	NA	CASSQDRRGTYNEQFF	TGTGCCAGCAGCCAAGATCGTAGGGGGACCTACAATGAGCAGTTCTTC
TRBV20-1	few	TRBJ2-5	NA	CSAPDEGETQYF	TGCAGTGCTCCCGACGAGGGGGAGACCCAGTACTTC
TRBV7-9	NA	TRBJ2-5	NA	CASSKPGTQETQYF	TGTGCCAGCAGCAAACCGGGAACCCAAGAGACCCAGTACTTC
TRBV2	many	TRBJ1-2	NA	CASSDPGTIYYGYTF	TGTGCCAGCAGTGATCCGGGGACCATATACTATGGCTACACCTTC
TRBV18	few	TRBJ2-2	TRBD1	CASSPRGQGTNTGELFF	TGTGCCAGCTCACCTAGGGGACAGGGGACCAACACCGGGGAGCTGTTTTTT
TRBV12-3/TRBV12-4	NA	TRBJ2-3	TRBD2	CASSLQRGSTDTQYF	TGTGCCAGCAGTTTACAGCGGGGAAGCACAGATACGCAGTATTTT
TRBV3-1	many	TRBJ1-6	NA	CASSRDGSNSPLHF	TGTGCCAGCAGCCGGGACGGATCTAATTCACCCCTCCACTTT
TRBV2	many	TRBJ2-2	NA	CASRGSSPGELFF	TGTGCCAGCAGGGGGTCTAGCCCCGGGGAGCTGTTTTTT
TRBV10-3	many	TRBJ1-1	NA	CAIQGVNTEAFF	TGTGCCATCCAAGGGGTGAACACTGAAGCTTTCTTT
TRBV28	NA	TRBJ2-1	TRBD2	CASRGGRFAGGYNEQFF	TGTGCCAGCCGCGGGGGACGGTTTGCGGGAGGTTACAATGAGCAGTTCTTC
TRBV19	few	TRBJ1-4	NA	CASSLSNREKLFF	TGTGCCAGTAGTTTGTCCAATCGGGAAAAACTGTTTTTT
TRBV5-1	NA	TRBJ2-1	TRBD1	CASSSPGQGADEQFF	TGCGCCAGCAGCTCACCGGGACAGGGGGCGGATGAGCAGTTCTTC
TRBV18	many	TRBJ1-4	NA	CASSHRDTNEKLFF	TGTGCCAGCTCTCACAGGGATACTAATGAAAAACTGTTTTTT
TRBV11-2	many	TRBJ1-1	NA	CASSSTGPNTEAFF	TGTGCCAGCAGCTCAACAGGGCCCAACACTGAAGCTTTCTTT
TRBV4-1	few	TRBJ2-1	TRBD1	CASSKPGQAYNEQFF	TGCGCCAGCAGCAAGCCGGGACAGGCCTACAATGAGCAGTTCTTC
TRBV7-9	many	TRBJ2-3	TRBD1	CASSARDSYTDTQYF	TGTGCCAGCAGCGCGAGGGACAGTTACACAGATACGCAGTATTTT
TRBV5-5	few	TRBJ1-2	TRBD1	CASSGNPGQGKVYTF	TGTGCCAGCAGCGGAAACCCGGGACAGGGGAAGGTCTACACCTTC
TRBV2	many	TRBJ1-2	NA	CASRADRGGYTF	TGTGCCAGCAGGGCAGACCGTGGGGGCTACACCTTC
TRBV15	few	TRBJ1-5	NA	CATSRDRSDWPQHF	TGTGCCACCAGCAGAGACAGATCCGATTGGCCCCAGCATTTT
TRBV7-8	many	TRBJ2-1	TRBD2	CASTLLERGGEQFF	TGTGCCAGCACCCTTCTTGAGCGGGGGGGTGAGCAGTTCTTC
TRBV2	many	TRBJ1-4	NA	CASKRTGAGLELFF	TGTGCCAGCAAAAGAACGGGAGCGGGGTTAGAACTGTTTTTT
TRBV14	few	TRBJ2-1	TRBD2	CASSHLRTRGSSYNGQFF	TGTGCCAGCAGCCACCTTCGGACTAGGGGCAGCTCCTACAATGGGCAGTTCTTC
TRBV6-9	few	TRBJ1-3	NA	CASSYVLGNTIYF	TGTGCCAGCAGTTACGTGCTTGGAAACACCATATATTTT
TRBV12-3/TRBV12-4	NA	TRBJ1-2	NA	CASRDRDQRLLGYTF	TGTGCCAGCAGGGACCGGGACCAGAGGTTGCTTGGCTACACCTTC
TRBV7-8	many	TRBJ2-7	NA	CASSLVEGIYEQYF	TGTGCCAGCAGCTTAGTCGAGGGGATCTACGAGCAGTACTTC
TRBV6-1	many	TRBJ1-1	NA	CASSEARRGRTEAFF	TGTGCCAGCAGTGAAGCAAGGAGGGGAAGGACTGAAGCTTTCTTT
TRBV5-1	few	TRBJ2-6	TRBD1	CASSLEGAAFSGANVPTF	TGCGCCAGCAGCTTGGAGGGGGCAGCATTCTCTGGGGCCAACGTCCCGACTTTC
TRBV5-1	few	TRBJ1-4	TRBD1	CASSLQGEYEKLFF	TGCGCCAGCAGCCTACAGGGGGAGTATGAAAAACTGTTTTTT
TRBV12-3/TRBV12-4	many	TRBJ1-1	TRBD1	CASSSTGVIYTEAFF	TGTGCCAGCAGTTCGACAGGGGTGATCTACACTGAAGCTTTCTTT
TRBV10-1	NA	TRBJ1-1	NA	CASSVSDSLNTEALF	TGCGCCAGCAGTGTCTCGGACAGCCTGAACACTGAAGCTCTCTTT
TRBV20-1	many	TRBJ2-7	NA	CSASRSWDTNYEQYF	TGCAGTGCTAGTCGCTCCTGGGACACCAACTACGAGCAGTACTTC
TRBV27	many	TRBJ2-5	NA	CASSSQGPQETQYF	TGTGCCAGCAGCTCTCAGGGACCCCAAGAGACCCAGTACTTC
TRBV7-2	many	TRBJ2-3	NA	CASSSGVADTQYF	TGTGCCAGCAGCTCCGGGGTCGCAGATACGCAGTATTTT
TRBV12-3/TRBV12-4	NA	TRBJ1-4	TRBD1	CASSSWTGAKLFF	TGTGCCAGCAGTTCATGGACAGGCGCAAAACTGTTTTTT
TRBV2	many	TRBJ1-2	TRBD1	CASIGQGGINYGYTF	TGTGCCAGCATCGGACAGGGCGGAATTAACTATGGCTACACCTTC
TRBV16	NA	TRBJ1-1	NA	CASSQGRVSNTEAFF	TGTGCCAGCAGCCAAGGGCGGGTGTCGAACACTGAAGCTTTCTTT
TRBV2	NA	TRBJ1-3	NA	CASNKGTLGNTIYF	TGTGCCAGCAACAAAGGGACACTAGGAAACACCATATATTTT
TRBV28	many	TRBJ1-1	NA	CASSYPTAGGNTEAFF	TGTGCCAGCAGTTACCCGACAGCCGGAGGGAACACTGAAGCTTTCTTT
TRBV2	many	TRBJ2-2	TRBD1	CASSYRDRGQNTGELFF	TGTGCCAGCAGTTATCGGGACAGGGGGCAGAACACCGGGGAGCTGTTTTTT